The entry below gives a single T cell receptor beta chain sequence along with its context. The germline CDR1 and CDR2 sequences are SGHVS and FQNEAQ. The CDR3 loop spans 13 amino acids. The V and J ends lost 2 bases and 5 bases respectively, with 9 bases between them. In the original analysis: For nucleated cells, counts were estimated from reference gene primer amplification. Profiling relied on immunoSEQ multiplex PCR, and the TCRdb table lists in-frame clones only, not all of them. V, J and clone size were drawn from that table, and D and trimming were deduced from the DNA. Counted here are 100,000 to 150,000 clones, 65% to 85% occurring once; the ten biggest clones make up 5.5% to 6.5%. This entry comes from a study of blood T cell repertoires in COVID-19. Study-wide background: Italy, Spain and the United States were the sources of the convalescent and acute COVID-19 samples. From T cells, B-cell-depleted T cells, or PBMCs came the material, which was cDNA or gDNA.

Sequencing was carried out using peripheral blood. The sequence was collected from a man older than 75 with active or convalescent COVID-19. This chain uses TRBV7-8 with TRBJ1-2; D is possibly TRBD1 (5 bases). CDR3 nucleotides: TGTGCCAGCAGCTTATCGGGGGGATATGGCTACACCTTC. This translates into CASSLSGGYGYTF.